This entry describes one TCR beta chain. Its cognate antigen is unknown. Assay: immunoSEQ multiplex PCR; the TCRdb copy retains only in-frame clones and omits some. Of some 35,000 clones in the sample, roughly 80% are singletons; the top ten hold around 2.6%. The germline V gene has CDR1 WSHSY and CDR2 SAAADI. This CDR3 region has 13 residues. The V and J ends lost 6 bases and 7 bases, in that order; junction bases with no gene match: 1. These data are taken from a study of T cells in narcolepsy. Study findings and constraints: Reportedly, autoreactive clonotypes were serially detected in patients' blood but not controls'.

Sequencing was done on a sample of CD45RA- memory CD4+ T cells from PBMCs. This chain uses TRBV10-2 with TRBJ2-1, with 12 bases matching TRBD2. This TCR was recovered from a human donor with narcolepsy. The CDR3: CASRGLAGNEQFF. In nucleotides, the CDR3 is TGCGCCAGCAGAGGACTAGCGGGGAATGAGCAGTTCTTC.